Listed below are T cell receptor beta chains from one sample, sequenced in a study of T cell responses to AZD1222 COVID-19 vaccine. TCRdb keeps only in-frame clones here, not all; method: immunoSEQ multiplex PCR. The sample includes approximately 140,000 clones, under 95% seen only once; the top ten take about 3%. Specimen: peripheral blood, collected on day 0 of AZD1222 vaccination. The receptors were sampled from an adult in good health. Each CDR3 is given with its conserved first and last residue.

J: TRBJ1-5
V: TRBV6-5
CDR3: CASSSTGDQPQHF

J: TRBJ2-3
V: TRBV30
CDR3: CAWSAGGRSDTQYF

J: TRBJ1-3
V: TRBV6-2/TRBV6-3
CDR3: CASSLPLGQLSGNTIYF

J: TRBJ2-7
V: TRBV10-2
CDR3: CASGTSATYEQYF

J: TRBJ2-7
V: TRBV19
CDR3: CASSNLVGGITYEQYF

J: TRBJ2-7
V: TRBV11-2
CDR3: CASSLEASYEQYF

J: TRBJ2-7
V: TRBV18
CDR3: CASSQTSGISYEQYF

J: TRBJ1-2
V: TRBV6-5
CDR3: CASRRGENYGYTF

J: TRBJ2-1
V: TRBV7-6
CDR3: CASSRGTGQYNEQFF

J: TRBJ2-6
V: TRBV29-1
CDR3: CSVGSGGGYGANVLTF

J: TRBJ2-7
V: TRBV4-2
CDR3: CASSQGVRGYEQYF

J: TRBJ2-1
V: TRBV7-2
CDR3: CASSLGTDEQFF

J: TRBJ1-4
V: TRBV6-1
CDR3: CASSEAYRANEKLFF

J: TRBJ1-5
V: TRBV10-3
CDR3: CAISGTGEIEPQHF

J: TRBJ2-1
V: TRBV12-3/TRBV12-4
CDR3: CASSVTSGGEQFF

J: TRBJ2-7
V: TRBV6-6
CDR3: CASSYADVDTYEQYF